The present TCR beta chain was sequenced within a study of T cells after posttransplantation cyclophosphamide. Study observations and caveats: Tissue-infiltrating T cells from skin or gut overlapped little with blood T cells. After PTCy, TRB diversity resembled that of CNI/methotrexate controls.

Sequencing was performed with immunoSEQ multiplex PCR; in TCRdb, only in-frame clones are kept and a portion is missing. The sample counts over 35,000 clones, none seen once; the ten largest own 2% to 2.5%. The germline gives CDR1 SGHTA, CDR2 FQGNSA. J was trimmed by 4 bases and V by 2 bases; bases with no gene match: 9. This CDR3 is 17 amino acids long. This clone was observed at least ten times. What it binds is not known. Peripheral blood was collected from the related graft donor on the marrow donation day. This sequence originates from a man aged 50 to 60 in good health, CMV-negative, and a related stem cell transplant donor. Sequencing used PBMCs. The chain employs TRBV7-2 and TRBJ2-2, with TRBD2 matching over 8 bases. The CDR3 region is CASSLSWRGAGTGELFF. Here the CDR3 DNA reads TGTGCCAGCAGCTTAAGTTGGCGGGGGGCTGGCACCGGGGAGCTGTTTTTT.